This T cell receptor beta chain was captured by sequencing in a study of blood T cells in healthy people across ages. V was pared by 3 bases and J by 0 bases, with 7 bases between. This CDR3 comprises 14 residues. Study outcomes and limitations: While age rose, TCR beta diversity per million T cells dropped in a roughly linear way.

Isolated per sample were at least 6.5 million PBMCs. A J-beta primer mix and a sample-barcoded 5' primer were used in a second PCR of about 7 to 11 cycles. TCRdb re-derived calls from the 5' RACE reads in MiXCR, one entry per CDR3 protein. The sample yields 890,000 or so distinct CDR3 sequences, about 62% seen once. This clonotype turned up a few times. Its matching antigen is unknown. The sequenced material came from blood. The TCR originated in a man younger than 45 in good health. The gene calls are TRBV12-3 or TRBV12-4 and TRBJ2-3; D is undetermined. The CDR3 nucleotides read TGTGCCAGCAGTTTCTCGCAGAGCACAGATACGCAGTATTTT. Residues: CASSFSQSTDTQYF.